Listed here are 26 T cell receptor beta chains from one sample, sequenced in a study of identical twins. TCRdb independently ran MiXCR on the 5' RACE reads; one entry per CDR3 protein. There are under 900,000 distinct CDR3 sequences in the sample; around 12% occur only once, and around 1.5% lies in the top ten. This sample was shared with a second study, whose subject was yellow fever vaccine responses in identical twins.

The source material was PBMCs. Source of these receptors: a woman aged 18-29 years in good health.

The gene calls are TRBV28 and TRBJ2-3; no definite D call. V was cut by 3 bases and J by 6 bases, with 10 bases left in between. Germline-derived CDR1 and CDR2 are MDHEN and SYDVKM. The CDR3 runs to 13 residues. CDR3 sequence reads: CASSLSMTDTQYF. The CDR3 DNA is TGTGCCAGCAGTTTGTCGATGACGGATACGCAGTATTTT.

The CDR3 is CASSLGPAWETQYF. In DNA, the CDR3 is TGTGCCAGCAGCTTAGGTCCGGCTTGGGAGACCCAGTACTTC. The chain joins TRBV7-9 to TRBJ2-5; D not resolved. The germline V gene encodes CDR1 SEHNR and CDR2 FQNEAQ (reference sequence). The CDR3 consists of 14 residues. V was pared by 1 base and J by 5 bases, with 11 bases between.

The CDR3: CASSQRFTGELFF. The DNA for the CDR3 is TGCGCCAGCAGCCAAAGGTTCACCGGGGAGCTGTTTTTT. The rearrangement uses TRBV5-1 and TRBJ2-2; no firm D call. V lost 4 bases and J 4 bases, leaving 8 bases between the germline ends. This CDR3 is 13 amino acids long. From germline, CDR1 is SGHRS and CDR2 YFSETQ.

This clonotype was counted a few times. V gene TRBV23-1 combines with J gene TRBJ2-4; 7 positions agree with TRBD2. TRBV23-1 is sorted into the ORF group, with uncertain function. The CDR3 sequence is 16 residues long. Trimming cost V 3 bases and J 6 bases; bases outside gene matches: 11. The CDR3 bases are TGCGCCAGCAGTCATGGGGGGGAGGGTCGGAGAAACATTCAGTACTTC. Translating gives CASSHGGEGRRNIQYF.

The chain is built from TRBV7-8 and TRBJ2-1; no definite D call. The CDR3 spans 16 residues. CDR1 and CDR2 from the germline V gene are SGHVS and FQNEAQ. Between the trimmed V and J ends, which lost 6 bases and 0 bases, there was a span of 15 bases. This CDR3 is CASSQSPGYSYNEQFF. The CDR3 DNA is TGTGCCAGCAGTCAATCCCCCGGTTACTCCTACAATGAGCAGTTCTTC.

In its sample, this clonotype was seen a few times. J is TRBJ2-7 and V is TRBV7-3; D unclear. CDR1 and CDR2 from the germline V gene are SGHTA and FQGTGA. Trimming shortened V by 0 bases and J by 6 bases, and 9 bases separated the two germline ends. The CDR3 loop spans 13 amino acids. The CDR3 nucleotides are TGTGCCAGCAGCTTAACCCTCACGTCCGAGCAGTACTTC. It translates to CASSLTLTSEQYF.

The table lists this clonotype with a few counts. The rearrangement joins TRBV4-1 to TRBJ2-7; D not certain. Germline-derived CDR1 and CDR2 are MGHRA and YSYEKL. Trimming took 2 bases from V and 0 from J, leaving 8 bases between them. The length of the CDR3 is 14 residues. The CDR3 spells CASSQIASSYEQYV. The CDR3 DNA sequence: TGCGCCAGCAGCCAAATCGCCAGCTCCTACGAGCAGTACGTC.

The chain is built from TRBV5-6 and TRBJ2-1; no clear D gene. V lost 3 bases to trimming and J lost 6 bases, with 13 bases between them. This CDR3 comprises 14 residues. Germline V gene data show CDR1 as SGHDT and CDR2 as YYEEEE. The CDR3 loop is CASSSRSFPNEQFF. The CDR3 region has the DNA TGTGCCAGCAGCTCCCGGTCATTCCCCAATGAGCAGTTCTTC.

This clonotype was seen many times. This chain links TRBV3-1 with TRBJ2-1; 8 bases map to TRBD1. CDR3 size: 15 residues. The V and J ends lost 4 bases and 8 bases, in that order; junction bases with no gene match: 10. The germline V gene has CDR1 LGHDT and CDR2 YNNKEL (reference sequence). CDR3 nucleotide sequence: TGTGCCAGCAGCCGGTGGACAGGGTTGGGGGATGAGCAGTTCTTC. Its translation: CASSRWTGLGDEQFF.

This clonotype was recorded a few times. The chain uses TRBV9 and TRBJ2-7; 9 bases are shared with TRBD1. V lost 3 bases, J lost 2 bases, and 9 bases stayed unmatched. Germline assignment: CDR1 SGDLS and CDR2 YYNGEE. The CDR3 sequence is 16 residues long. CDR3 DNA sequence: TGTGCCAGCAGCGCCACTACCGGGACAGGGACCTACGAGCAGTACTTC. This encodes CASSATTGTGTYEQYF.

The chain joins TRBV5-1 to TRBJ2-1, with 13 bases identical to TRBD2. The length of the CDR3 is 15 residues. V gave up 7 bases and J gave up 7 bases; unmatched junction bases: 8. Germline V gene lookup returns CDR1 SGHRS and CDR2 YFSETQ. Here the CDR3 DNA reads TGCGCCAGCTGCCATGGACTAGCGGGGGAAAATGAGCAGTTCTTC. This translates into CASCHGLAGENEQFF.

This clonotype has ten or more counts. V and J are TRBV12-3 or TRBV12-4 and TRBJ2-7; D is perhaps TRBD1 (6 bases). V shed 6 bases and J shed 0 bases, with 9 bases lying between them. The CDR3 is made up of 13 amino acids. The CDR3, as DNA: TGTGCCAGCAGGGGACAAGCCTCCTACGAGCAGTACTTC. This gives the protein CASRGQASYEQYF.

This clonotype was observed a handful of times. The V call is TRBV7-9, the J call TRBJ2-3; a possible D gene is TRBD2 (6 bases). With 5 bases removed from V and 3 bases from J, the gap between germline ends came to 15 bases. In germline, CDR1 is SEHNR, CDR2 FQNEAQ (reference sequence). The CDR3 contains 15 residues. The CDR3 bases are TGTGCCAGCAGCCTACCCGGGAGTACGACAGATACGCAGTATTTT. Its translation: CASSLPGSTTDTQYF.

This sequence joins TRBV12-3 or TRBV12-4 and TRBJ2-3; 8 bases agree with TRBD2. The J segment lost 12 bases and the V segment lost 3 bases, leaving 11 bases of the junction unmatched. The CDR3 spans 14 residues. The CDR3 region is CASSFLVRTSYQYF. The CDR3, as DNA: TGTGCCAGCAGTTTCTTAGTTAGGACTAGCTACCAGTATTTT.

This clonotype came up a few times. The chain carries TRBV6-1 and TRBJ2-3; 9 nucleotides match TRBD2. The J segment lost 8 bases and the V segment lost 6 bases, leaving 15 bases of the junction unmatched. The CDR3 totals 16 residues. Germline V lookup: CDR1 MNHNS, CDR2 SASEGT. The CDR3 region is CASSPLAGGGAGTQYF. In DNA, the CDR3 is TGTGCCAGCAGCCCCTTGGCAGGCGGGGGGGCAGGTACGCAGTATTTT.

A few counts support this clonotype. V gene TRBV14 combines with J gene TRBJ2-3; D possibly uses TRBD1 or TRBD2 (6 bases each). The germline CDR1 and CDR2 sequences are SGHDN and FVKESK. The CDR3 totals 11 residues. V was shortened by 4 bases and J by 10 bases, with 9 bases between the two germline ends. In DNA form, the CDR3 reads TGTGCCAGCAGCCTCGGGGGCCCGCAGTATTTT. It yields the protein CASSLGGPQYF.

Ten or more counts support this clonotype. This chain connects TRBV6-4 to TRBJ1-5; a weak D match, TRBD1 (6 bases). With 3 bases removed from V and 7 bases from J, the gap between germline ends came to 13 bases. The length of the CDR3 is 14 residues. Germline V gene data show CDR1 as MRHNA and CDR2 as SNTAGT. CDR3 bases: TGTGCCAGCAGTGAAGCGATAGGGGGGCAGCCCCAGCATTTT. It yields the protein CASSEAIGGQPQHF.

This clonotype was seen a few times. The chain has TRBV10-3 and TRBJ1-2; TRBD1 matches at 8 bases. Germline V gives CDR1 ENHRY, CDR2 SYGVKD. This CDR3 has 13 amino acids. The J segment lost 7 bases and the V segment lost 6 bases, leaving 7 bases of the junction unmatched. The CDR3 region is CAISDRGRSGYTF. For the CDR3, the DNA is TGTGCCATCAGCGACAGGGGTCGTTCTGGCTACACCTTC.

This clonotype was counted a few times. J is TRBJ1-2 and V is TRBV7-2, with D hard to call. Looked up from germline, CDR1 is SGHTA and CDR2 is FQGNSA. The CDR3 loop spans 13 amino acids. V was pared by 2 bases and J by 8 bases, with 12 bases between. CDR3 DNA sequence: TGTGCCAGCAGCTTACAGCCGGATTTAGGCTACACCTTC. This codes for CASSLQPDLGYTF.

The genes are TRBV29-1 and TRBJ1-1; TRBD1 matches at 8 bases. After removal of 6 bases from V and 1 base from J, the junction contained 7 bases not matched to a gene. This CDR3 region has 14 residues. The germline gives CDR1 SQVTM, CDR2 ANQGSEA. The CDR3 DNA reads TGCAGCGTGGGGGACAGGTGGGAGAACACTGAAGCTTTCTTT. Protein: CSVGDRWENTEAFF.

This clonotype has more than one count but fewer than ten. The chain is built from TRBV10-2 and TRBJ1-1; no reliable D call. The CDR3 sequence is 12 residues long. From germline, CDR1 is WSHSY and CDR2 SAAADI. Trimming removed 4 bases from V and 1 base from J, with 4 bases in between. The DNA for the CDR3 is TGCGCCAGCAGTGGATCGAACACTGAAGCTTTCTTT. This translates into CASSGSNTEAFF.

This rearrangement joins TRBV12-3 or TRBV12-4 to TRBJ2-7; a possible D gene is TRBD1 (6 bases). The CDR3 covers 13 residues. V lost 5 bases, J lost 6 bases, and 14 bases lay in between. The CDR3 region has the DNA TGTGCCAGCAGTCCACCCCAAGGGGGCGAGCAGTACTTC. Its protein is CASSPPQGGEQYF.

This clonotype showed up many times. The chain recombines TRBV7-9 with TRBJ1-1, with unresolved D. The germline V gene encodes CDR1 SEHNR and CDR2 FQNEAQ (reference sequence). V was cut by 6 bases and J by 4 bases, with 15 bases left in between. The CDR3 spans 14 residues. CDR3 loop: CASRLDQKSTEAFF. CDR3 DNA sequence: TGTGCCAGCAGATTGGACCAAAAAAGCACTGAAGCTTTCTTT.

The table lists this clonotype with many counts. The CDR3 is CASSLSSRVSPLHF. In DNA, the CDR3 is TGTGCCAGCAGTTTATCGTCCAGGGTTTCACCCCTCCACTTT. This rearrangement joins TRBV27 to TRBJ1-6; perhaps TRBD1 as D (5 bases). The CDR3 loop spans 14 amino acids. V was cut by 0 bases and J by 9 bases, with 9 bases left in between. CDR1 is MNHEY, CDR2 SMNVEV, per germline (reference sequence).

This clonotype came up a few times. The rearrangement links TRBV12-3 or TRBV12-4 to TRBJ2-7; D is tentatively TRBD1 or TRBD2 (5 bases each). The V end lost 4 bases, the J end lost 5 bases, and 15 bases lay between the germline ends. This CDR3 has 14 residues. The CDR3 DNA is TGTGCCAGCAGTTGGGGCGGGCTGAGCGACGAGCAGTACTTC. Translated: CASSWGGLSDEQYF.

The table lists this clonotype with a few counts. The J gene is TRBJ2-6, the V gene TRBV6-1; the D is unclear. Germline lookup yields CDR1 MNHNS and CDR2 SASEGT. The CDR3 has 15 amino acids. Between the trimmed V and J ends, which lost 7 bases and 0 bases, there was a span of 10 bases. CDR3 nucleotide sequence: TGTGCCAGCACCCGAAGGAGCTCTGGGGCCAACGTCCTGACTTTC. Translation gives CASTRRSSGANVLTF.